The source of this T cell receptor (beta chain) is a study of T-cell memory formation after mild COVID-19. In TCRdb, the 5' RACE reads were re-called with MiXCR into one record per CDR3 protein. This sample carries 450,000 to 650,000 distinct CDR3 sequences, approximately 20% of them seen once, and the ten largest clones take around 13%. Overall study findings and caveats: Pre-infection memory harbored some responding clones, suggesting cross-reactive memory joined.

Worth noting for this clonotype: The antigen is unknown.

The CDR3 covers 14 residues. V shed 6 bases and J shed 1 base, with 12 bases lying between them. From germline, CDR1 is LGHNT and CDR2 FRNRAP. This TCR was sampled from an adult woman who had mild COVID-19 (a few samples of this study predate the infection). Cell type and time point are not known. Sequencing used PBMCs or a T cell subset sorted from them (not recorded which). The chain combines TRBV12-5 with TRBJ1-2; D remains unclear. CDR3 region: CASGNRGLNYGYTF. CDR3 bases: TGTGCTAGTGGCAACCGCGGGCTTAACTATGGCTACACCTTC.